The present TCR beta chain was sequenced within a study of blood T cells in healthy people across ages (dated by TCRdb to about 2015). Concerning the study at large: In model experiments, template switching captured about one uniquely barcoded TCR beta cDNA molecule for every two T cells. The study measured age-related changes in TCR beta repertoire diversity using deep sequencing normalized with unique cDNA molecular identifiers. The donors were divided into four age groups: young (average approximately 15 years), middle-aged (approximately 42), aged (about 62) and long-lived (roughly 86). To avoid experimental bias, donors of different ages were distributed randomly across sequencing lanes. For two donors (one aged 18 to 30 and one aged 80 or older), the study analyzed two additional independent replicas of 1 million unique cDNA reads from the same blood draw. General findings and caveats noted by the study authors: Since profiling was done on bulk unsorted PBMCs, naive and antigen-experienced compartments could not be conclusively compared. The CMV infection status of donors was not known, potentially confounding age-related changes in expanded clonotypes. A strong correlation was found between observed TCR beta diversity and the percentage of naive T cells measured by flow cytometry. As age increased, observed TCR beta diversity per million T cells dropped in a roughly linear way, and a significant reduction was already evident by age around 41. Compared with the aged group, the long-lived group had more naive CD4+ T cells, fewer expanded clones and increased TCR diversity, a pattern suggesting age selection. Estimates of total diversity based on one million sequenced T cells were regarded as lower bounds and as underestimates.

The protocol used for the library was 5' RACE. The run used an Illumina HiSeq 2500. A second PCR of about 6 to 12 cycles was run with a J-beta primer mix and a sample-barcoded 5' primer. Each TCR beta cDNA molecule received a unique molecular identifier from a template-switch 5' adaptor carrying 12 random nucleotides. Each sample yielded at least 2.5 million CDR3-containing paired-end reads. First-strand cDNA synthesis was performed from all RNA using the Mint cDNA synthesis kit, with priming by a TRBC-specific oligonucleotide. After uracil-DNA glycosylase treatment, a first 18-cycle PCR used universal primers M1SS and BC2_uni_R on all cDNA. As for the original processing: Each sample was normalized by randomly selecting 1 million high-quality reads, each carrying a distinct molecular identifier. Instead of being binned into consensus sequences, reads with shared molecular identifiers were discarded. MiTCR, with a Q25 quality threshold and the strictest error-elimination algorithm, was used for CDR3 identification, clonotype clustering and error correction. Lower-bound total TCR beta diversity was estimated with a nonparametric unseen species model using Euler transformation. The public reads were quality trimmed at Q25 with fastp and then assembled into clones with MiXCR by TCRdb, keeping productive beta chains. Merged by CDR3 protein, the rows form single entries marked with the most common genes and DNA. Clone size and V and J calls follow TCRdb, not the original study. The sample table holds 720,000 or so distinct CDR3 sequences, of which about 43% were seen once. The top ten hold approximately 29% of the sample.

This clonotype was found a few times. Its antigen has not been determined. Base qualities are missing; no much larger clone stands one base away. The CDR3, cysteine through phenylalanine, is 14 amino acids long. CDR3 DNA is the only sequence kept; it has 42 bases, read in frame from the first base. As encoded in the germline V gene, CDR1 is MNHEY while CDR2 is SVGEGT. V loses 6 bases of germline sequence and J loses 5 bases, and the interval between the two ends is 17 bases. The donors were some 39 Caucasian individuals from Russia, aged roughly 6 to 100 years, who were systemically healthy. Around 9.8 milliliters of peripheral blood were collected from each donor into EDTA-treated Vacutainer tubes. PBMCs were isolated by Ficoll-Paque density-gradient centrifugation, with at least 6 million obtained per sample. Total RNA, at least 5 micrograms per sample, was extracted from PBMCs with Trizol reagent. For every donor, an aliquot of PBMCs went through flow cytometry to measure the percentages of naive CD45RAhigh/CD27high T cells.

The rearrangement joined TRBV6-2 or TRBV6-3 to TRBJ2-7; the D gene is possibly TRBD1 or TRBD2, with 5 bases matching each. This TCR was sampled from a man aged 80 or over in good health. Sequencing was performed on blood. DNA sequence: TGTGCCAGCAGCTCCACACCCCGGGGCAACGAGCAGTACTTC. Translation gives CASSSTPRGNEQYF.